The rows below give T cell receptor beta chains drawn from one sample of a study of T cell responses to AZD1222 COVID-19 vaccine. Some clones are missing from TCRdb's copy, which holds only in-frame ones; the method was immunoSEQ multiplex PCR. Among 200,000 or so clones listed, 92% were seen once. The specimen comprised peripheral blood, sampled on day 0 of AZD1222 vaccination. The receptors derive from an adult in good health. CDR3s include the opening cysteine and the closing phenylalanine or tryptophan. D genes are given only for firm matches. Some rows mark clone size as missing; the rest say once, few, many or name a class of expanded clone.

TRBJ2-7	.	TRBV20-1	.	TGCAGTGCTAGTGGGCGGGGCCACTACGAGCAGTACTTC	CSASGRGHYEQYF
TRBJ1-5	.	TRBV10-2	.	TGCGCCAGCAGTGAGTGGACGGAAAGGGGAGTAATCGGGCCCCAGCATTTT	CASSEWTERGVIGPQHF
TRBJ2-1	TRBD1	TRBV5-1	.	TGCGCCAGCAGCTTGGGGGGACAGAGCAATGAGCAGTTCTTC	CASSLGGQSNEQFF
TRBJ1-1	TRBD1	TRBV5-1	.	TGCGCCAGCAGCTCGGGACAGATGAACACTGAAGCTTTCTTT	CASSSGQMNTEAFF
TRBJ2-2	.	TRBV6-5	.	TGTGCCAGCAGTTACTTCGGGACAGCGGGAACCGGGGAGCTGTTTTTT	CASSYFGTAGTGELFF
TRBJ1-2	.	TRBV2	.	TGTGCCAGCAGTGAAGTGACACCGGGCGGTGGGGGCTACACCTTC	CASSEVTPGGGGYTF
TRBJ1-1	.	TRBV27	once	TGTGCCAGCAGTCTCGGGGGGGCTCCTTTCTTT	CASSLGGAPFF
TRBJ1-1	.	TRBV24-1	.	TGTGCCACCAGTGATAGTGGGGGGCGCCTGGCCAAGGCTTTCTTT	CATSDSGGRLAKAFF
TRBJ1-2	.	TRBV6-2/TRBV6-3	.	TGTGCCAGCAGCTCGCGCAGGGGTGCCTATGGCTACACCTTC	CASSSRRGAYGYTF
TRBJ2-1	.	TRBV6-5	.	TGTGCCAGCAGGGGCCTAGGGGCTGAGCAGTTCTTC	CASRGLGAEQFF
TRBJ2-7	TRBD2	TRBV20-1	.	TGCAGTGCTGGTGGACTAGCGGGGAGCTCCTACGAGCAGTACTTC	CSAGGLAGSSYEQYF
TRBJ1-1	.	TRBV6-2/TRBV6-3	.	TGTGCCAGCAGTTCCTCGAGACTCATGAACACTGAAGCTTTCTTT	CASSSSRLMNTEAFF
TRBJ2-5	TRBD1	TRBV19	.	TGTGCCAGTAGTATTCGGAGACAGGGAGAGACCCAGTACTTC	CASSIRRQGETQYF
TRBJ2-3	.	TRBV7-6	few	TGTGCCAGCAGTCCCAGGGTGGGAGTAGGCACAGATACGCAGTATTTT	CASSPRVGVGTDTQYF
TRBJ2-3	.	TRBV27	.	TGTGCCAGCAGTTCTCCCCGGCAACTCACAGATACGCAGTATTTT	CASSSPRQLTDTQYF
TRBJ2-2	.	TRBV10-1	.	TGCGCCAGCGTCGCAATACAGGGTATTGTCACCGGGGAGCTGTTTTTT	CASVAIQGIVTGELFF
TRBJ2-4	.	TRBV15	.	TGTGCCACCAGCAGAGATCGGAACATTCAGTACTTC	CATSRDRNIQYF
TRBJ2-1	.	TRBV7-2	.	TGTGCCAGCAGCTTAGCAGATTTGGGGGATGAGCAGTTCTTC	CASSLADLGDEQFF
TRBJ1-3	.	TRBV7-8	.	TGTGCCAGCAGCCCCCGCCTGTGGGGGGGCACTGGAAACACCATATATTTT	CASSPRLWGGTGNTIYF
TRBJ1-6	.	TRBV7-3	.	TGTGCCAGCAGCATAACAGGAGCAAGGGATAATTCACCCCTCCACTTT	CASSITGARDNSPLHF
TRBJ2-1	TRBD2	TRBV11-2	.	TGTGCCAGCAGCCGAACTAGCGGGAGGTTTGATGAGCAGTTCTTC	CASSRTSGRFDEQFF
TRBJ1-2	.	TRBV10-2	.	TGCGCCAGCAGTCAAACAGGGAACTATGGCTACACCTTC	CASSQTGNYGYTF
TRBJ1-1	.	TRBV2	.	TGTGCCAGCAGCCAGGGATGGACTGAAGCTTTCTTT	CASSQGWTEAFF
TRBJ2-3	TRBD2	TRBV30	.	TGTGCCTGGAGTGTACTACGCCGGACTAGCGGTATCACAGATACGCAGTATTTT	CAWSVLRRTSGITDTQYF
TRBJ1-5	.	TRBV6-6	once	TGTGCCAGCAGTTTATCGGGCCGAGGCAATCAGCCCCAGCATTTT	CASSLSGRGNQPQHF
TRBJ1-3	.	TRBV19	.	TGTGCCAGTAGTACCCCGAACAGTCCTGGAAACACCATATATTTT	CASSTPNSPGNTIYF
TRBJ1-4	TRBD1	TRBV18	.	TGTGCCAGCTCACTCCTCCTCTCACAGGGGGAGGCTGAAAAACTGTTTTTT	CASSLLLSQGEAEKLFF
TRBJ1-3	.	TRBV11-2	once	TGTGCCAGCAGCTTAGATCTTGGAGGAAACACCATATATTTT	CASSLDLGGNTIYF
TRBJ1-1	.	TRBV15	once	TGTGCCACCAGCAGAGATAACACTGAAGCTTTCTTT	CATSRDNTEAFF
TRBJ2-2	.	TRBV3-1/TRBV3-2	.	TGTGCCAGCAGCCACCTCTTGGACACCGGGGAGCTGTTTTTT	CASSHLLDTGELFF
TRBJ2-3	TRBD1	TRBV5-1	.	TGCGCCAGCAGCGTAGGACAGGGGATCGGCACAGATACGCAGTATTTT	CASSVGQGIGTDTQYF
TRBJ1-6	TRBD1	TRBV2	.	TGTGCCAGCAGTGAGAGGGACAGGCAAACCCTCCACTTT	CASSERDRQTLHF
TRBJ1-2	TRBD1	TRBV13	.	TGTGCCAGCAGCGAACAATCGGGCAGGGGGTTGGACTATGGCTACACCTTC	CASSEQSGRGLDYGYTF
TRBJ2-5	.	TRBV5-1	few	TGCGCCAGCAGCTTCGATACTAGGAAAGAGACCCAGTACTTC	CASSFDTRKETQYF
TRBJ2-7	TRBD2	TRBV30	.	TGTGCCTGCGGTGGGGGGGGACGGAGCTACGAGCAGTACTTC	CACGGGGRSYEQYF
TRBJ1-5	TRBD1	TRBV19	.	TGTGCCAGTAGTCCAGGGGGTGGGGGCTTTCAGCCCCAGCATTTT	CASSPGGGGFQPQHF
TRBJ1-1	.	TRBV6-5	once	TGTGCCAGCAGACAGGCTCGTATGAACACTGAAGCTTTCTTT	CASRQARMNTEAFF
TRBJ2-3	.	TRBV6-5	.	TGTGCCAGCATCTGGGGGAAGGCAAGCACAGATACGCAGTATTTT	CASIWGKASTDTQYF
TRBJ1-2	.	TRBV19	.	TGTGCCAGTAGTTCCTTGAGCACAGGGTGGAACTATGGCTACACCTTC	CASSSLSTGWNYGYTF
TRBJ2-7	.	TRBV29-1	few	TGCAGCGTTTCCCTCGGTCCCTACGAGCAGTACTTC	CSVSLGPYEQYF
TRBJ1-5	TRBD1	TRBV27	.	TGTGCCAGCAGTATCGGACAGGGGGCTCAGCCCCAGCATTTT	CASSIGQGAQPQHF
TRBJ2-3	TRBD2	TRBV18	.	TGTGCCAGCTCACCACCCTACCCTAGCGGGATGAGCACAGATACGCAGTATTTT	CASSPPYPSGMSTDTQYF
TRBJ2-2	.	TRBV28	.	TGTGCCAGCAGTTCTCCCGACACCGGGGAGCTGTTTTTT	CASSSPDTGELFF
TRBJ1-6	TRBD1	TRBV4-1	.	TGCGCCAGCAGCCAGGAACAGGGGTGGTCCTATAATTCACCCCTCCACTTT	CASSQEQGWSYNSPLHF
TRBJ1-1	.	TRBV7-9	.	TGTGCCAGCAGCTCCCCGACGGGAAGGGCGAACACTGAAGCTTTCTTT	CASSSPTGRANTEAFF
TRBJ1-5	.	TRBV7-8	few	TGTGCCAGCAGCTTGGGTAGGGGCAATCAGCCCCAGCATTTT	CASSLGRGNQPQHF
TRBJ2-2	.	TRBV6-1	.	TGTGCCAGCAGTGAAAACGTGCGGGGCACCGGGGAGCTGTTTTTT	CASSENVRGTGELFF
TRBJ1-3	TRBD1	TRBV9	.	TGTGCCAGCAGCGTAGAACAGGGGGCTGGAAACACCATATATTTT	CASSVEQGAGNTIYF
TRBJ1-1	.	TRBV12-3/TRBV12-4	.	TGTGCCAGCAGTAACCAAGGGGCTCCTGAAGCTTTCTTT	CASSNQGAPEAFF
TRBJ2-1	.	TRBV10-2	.	TGCGCCAGCAGTGAGTCTGTGACAGGATCCTACAATGAGCAGTTCTTC	CASSESVTGSYNEQFF